This paragraph covers one T cell receptor beta chain sequence. In the PCR, 60 Vbeta and 13 Jbeta primers were used. Profiled with immunoSEQ multiplex PCR; TCRdb holds only in-frame clones, not every one. The repertoire holds some 200,000 clones, 70% to 85% seen once, with 0.58% in the top ten. This specimen belongs to a study of cytomegalovirus exposure and HLA in healthy donors. Overall study: Findings of an earlier analysis included 110 million or so unique TCR beta sequences from some 180 million T cells.

These donors counted as nominally healthy when sampled, but unrecorded immune exposures were likely. There are 13 residues in the CDR3. V was trimmed by 2 bases and J by 7 bases, leaving 12 bases between them. From germline, CDR1 is SGDLS and CDR2 YYNGEE. The sequence was collected from a woman between 40 and 50 years old in good health and CMV-seronegative. Sequenced: PBMCs. The rearrangement uses TRBV9 and TRBJ2-5, with TRBD2 as a possible D gene (5 bases). CDR3 loop: CASSVYAGGTQYF. DNA for the CDR3: TGTGCCAGCAGCGTCTACGCCGGAGGGACCCAGTACTTC.